This T cell receptor beta chain was captured by sequencing in a study of OX40 agonist ivuxolimab in advanced cancers. Study-level information: A partial response was reached by three patients: one with hepatocellular carcinoma and two with cutaneous melanoma.

The CDR3 is 15 residues long. The V and J ends lost 5 bases and 6 bases respectively, with 14 bases between them. The V gene's germline CDR1 is MNHEY and CDR2 SVGAGI. Overall study findings and caveats: By week 6 at 0.1 to 3.0 mg/kg, blood CD4+ and CD8+ T cells had expanded clonally.

Produced via immunoSEQ multiplex PCR; TCRdb's table is partial and in-frame only. The sample has 50,000 to 75,000 clones, about 89% seen once. A note on this clone: Its antigen is not identified.

The receptor's source is an adult with an advanced solid tumor such as melanoma, head and neck, liver or kidney cancer. This chain connects TRBV6-5 to TRBJ1-6; no clear D gene. The sample consisted of CD4+ or CD8+ T cells sorted from blood, taken in a trial of the OX40 agonist ivuxolimab. The CDR3 sequence is CASSVVQRPNSPLHF. CDR3 in DNA: TGTGCCAGCAGTGTAGTACAGAGGCCTAATTCACCCCTCCACTTT.